This T cell receptor beta chain was captured in a study of T cells after yellow fever vaccination. Study-level findings and limits: Subsequent to the booster, the majority of primary-vaccination clones reappeared (roughly 97% CD4, approximately 85% CD8). Repertoires sorted by FACS could include abundant clonotypes that are contaminants from the bulk population.

They built TCR cDNA with 5'RACE template switching, a step that put in a universal primer site and UMIs. TCRdb independently ran MiXCR on the 5' RACE reads; one entry per CDR3 protein. The table includes under 100,000 distinct CDR3 sequences, less than 6% detected once. This clonotype has just a few counts. Its antigen remains unidentified. The V gene's germline CDR1 is SNHLY and CDR2 FYNNEI. CDR3 size: 13 residues. Losses at the gene ends were 6 bases for V and 7 bases for J; bases not matched to a gene: 3. The source of this sequence is a young man who received the YFV17D yellow fever vaccine. Specimen: CD8+ T cells sorted from PBMCs, collected 10 days after the yellow fever booster vaccination. The chain combines TRBV2 with TRBJ2-2; 9 bases fit TRBD1. The CDR3 nucleotides read TGTGCCAGCAGGGGACAGGGAGGCGGGGAGCTGTTTTTT. It codes for CASRGQGGGELFF.